Each of the 5 T cell receptor beta chains below was sequenced from the same sample in a study of blood T cell repertoires in COVID-19. Assay: immunoSEQ multiplex PCR; the TCRdb copy retains only in-frame clones and omits some. The table includes 72,000 or so clones, roughly 80% detected once. Material: peripheral blood. Receptors originate from a man aged 80 or over with active COVID-19.

This chain uses TRBV4-2 with TRBJ1-2; TRBD1 might be the D (5 bases). The V and J ends lost 1 base and 2 bases respectively, with 5 bases between them. CDR3 length equals 13 residues. Germline V gene data show CDR1 as LGHNA and CDR2 as YNFKEQ. CDR3: CASSQGQNYGYTF. CDR3 nucleotide sequence: TGTGCCAGCAGCCAAGGACAGAACTATGGCTACACCTTC.

This chain connects TRBV9 to TRBJ2-1; the D gene is possibly TRBD2 (5 bases). From germline, CDR1 is SGDLS and CDR2 YYNGEE. Trimming pared 0 bases from V and 10 bases from J, leaving 20 bases between. This CDR3 region has 16 residues. CDR3 in DNA: TGTGCCAGCAGCGTAGTCCCGGACTGGACCTTCGGGGAGCAGTTCTTC. It codes for CASSVVPDWTFGEQFF.

This sequence joins TRBV21-1 and TRBJ2-7; the table's D call of TRBD2 was not tested on the DNA. TRBV21-1 is a recognized pseudogene. This CDR3 is built from 14 residues. CDR3 bases: TGTGCCAGCAGCAAAGCGCTTAGTATATACGAGCAGTACTTC. Its translation is CASSKALSIYEQYF.

The chain couples TRBV9 to TRBJ2-1, with a weak D call TRBD2 (5 bases). The CDR3 runs 15 residues. Germline-derived CDR1 and CDR2 are SGDLS and YYNGEE. V shed 0 bases and J shed 2 bases, with 9 bases lying between them. CDR3 in amino acids: CASSVGGRAYNEQFF. CDR3 DNA sequence: TGTGCCAGCAGCGTAGGTGGGAGAGCCTACAATGAGCAGTTCTTC.

V usage is TRBV5-6 and J usage is TRBJ1-2; D is unresolved. CDR1 and CDR2 (germline): SGHDT, YYEEEE. CDR3 length equals 15 residues. The V gene lost 3 bases and the J gene lost 4 bases, with 16 bases spanning the gap. CDR3 sequence (DNA): TGTGCCAGCAGCTCCGTCGGGAGTCGTGGCTATGGCTACACCTTC. It encodes CASSSVGSRGYGYTF.